This TCR beta chain was found in a study of T-cell reconstitution after alpha-beta-depleted transplantation in children. This clonotype was counted only a few times. A library of TCRbeta sequences, prepared with unique molecular identifiers, was generated. Each CDR3 protein is one row after TCRdb ran MiXCR on the PCR reads. The table records hundreds of thousands of distinct CDR3 sequences, approximately 16% of them present only once. This clonotype was obtained from a human donor who donated a stem cell graft to a child with acute myeloid leukemia. The sequencing here drew on PBMCs from the stem cell graft donor, taken from the stem cell graft.

This CDR3 is CASSEDFTEAFF. Here the CDR3 DNA reads TGTGCCAGCAGTGAAGATTTCACTGAAGCTTTCTTT. The chain combines TRBV25-1 with TRBJ1-1; D ambiguous. Germline CDR1 and CDR2: MGHDK and SYGVNS. The V end lost 2 bases, the J end lost 4 bases, and 5 bases lay between the germline ends. CDR3 length: 12 amino acids.